This T cell receptor (beta chain) was documented in a study of CD8+ T cells in alopecia areata. General study findings and limits: Links between baseline CD8+ expansion and response need larger treated cohorts. The study found tofacitinib significantly decreased scalp clonality and expanded CD8+ clones among the top 100.

Following extraction, RNA underwent reverse transcription to cDNA, which served as the sequencing template. Produced via immunoSEQ multiplex PCR; TCRdb's table is partial and in-frame only. In the table there are 150,000 to 200,000 clones, 60% of which are singletons. The sample holds a few counts of this clone. Its antigen is not identified. Described treatment: oral pan-JAK inhibitor, 5-10 mg twice daily. Peripheral blood, together with lesional scalp punch biopsies, was collected from alopecia areata patients. Using a FACSAria, the CD4+ and CD8+ T cells were sorted from the PBMCs. The source of this sequence is a human donor with alopecia areata. The material sequenced was CD4+ T cells sorted from blood, taken at week 24, from a patient treated with tofacitinib.

The CDR3 here is CATSKGNQPQHF. The CDR3, as DNA: TGTGCCACCAGCAAGGGAAATCAGCCCCAGCATTTT. The chain carries TRBV15 and TRBJ1-5; D is unresolved. The V and J ends lost 4 bases and 4 bases respectively, with 5 bases between them. CDR1 is LNHNV, CDR2 YYDKDF, per germline (reference sequence). This CDR3 has 12 amino acids.